This TCR beta chain was captured by sequencing in a study of vaccination and CD4 T cells after COVID-19 (dated by TCRdb to 2022 to 2024). A note on the overall study: SARS-CoV-2 positivity had been established in the convalescent patients by nasal swab PCR, and mild disease was recorded in roughly ten of these patients and severe disease in one. The convalescent cohort included six males and four females, with two Hispanic individuals, seven Caucasians, two Asians and one multiracial person. Participants received two doses of either the Pfizer-BioNTech BNT162b2 vaccine (n=8) or the Moderna mRNA-1273 vaccine (n=2). Post-COVID blood samples were collected from convalescent patients a median of around 96 days after diagnosis, with a range of about 30 to 180 days. Post-vaccine blood samples were taken a median of about 70 days after the second vaccine dose, with a range of roughly 13 to 250 days. Overlapping spike peptide pools from SARS-CoV-2 and from the common cold coronaviruses HCoV-NL63, HCoV-OC43 and HCoV-229E were used as culture stimuli. As controls, cultures received a CEFX viral epitope pool (the positive control), an HIV-1 Nef peptide pool (the negative control), or no peptide at all. The spike-specific CD4+ TCR repertoire was compared before and after mRNA vaccination in 10 to 11 COVID-19 convalescent patients and a handful of infection-naive healthy vaccine recipients. The research as a whole found: In convalescent patients, a median roughly 85% of post-vaccine SARS-CoV-2-reactive clones were detected only after vaccination, suggesting vaccine-specific priming. In convalescent patients, nearly all vaccine-specific clones (304 of 307) were found to be mono-reactive for SARS-CoV-2 spike rather than cross-reactive with common cold coronaviruses. Although the median number of SARS-CoV-2-reactive clonotypes went up from 21 after infection to 35 to 40 after vaccination, the increase was not significant. The study included relatively few convalescent patients and did not analyze early timepoints after natural infection.

The sample's treatment or condition label is to be understood as: roughly 10-day PBMC culture with coronavirus spike peptide pools or control peptides (ViraFEST assay). The ViraFEST assay was used in the study, in which antigen-specific T cells were expanded with peptide pools and expanded clonotypes were subsequently identified by TCR sequencing. The positive SARS-CoV-2 PCR tests of the convalescent patients were dated from March to December 2020, before the Alpha, Beta and Delta variants emerged in the United States. PBMCs were cultured at roughly 2 million per well in IMDM supplemented with about 5% human AB serum and around 10 IU/ml IL-2, with 9.5 to 10 ug/ml peptide pools added. Half of the culture medium was replaced with fresh IL-2-containing medium on days 3 and 7. CD4+ T cells were isolated after approximately 10 days of culture through negative selection using the EasySep CD4+ T cell isolation kit. PBMCs were separated from whole blood using Ficoll-Paque Plus gradient centrifugation and then either used fresh or cryopreserved at -140C. In general, triplicate wells were set up for every culture condition.

About this clonotype itself: It has no known antigen specificity. No base-level quality is on record; no much larger clone is a single base apart.

The CDR3 numbers 14 residues from cysteine through phenylalanine. Kept here is only the CDR3 DNA, which spans 42 bases and is read in frame from base 1. Trimming removed 4 bases from V and 4 bases from J, leaving 11 bases between the germline ends. The CDR1 and CDR2 encoded by the germline V gene are MGHRA and YSYEKL. The receptor library was made with PCR. At the Johns Hopkins FTIC core, DNA from the cultured CD4+ T cells underwent TCR sequencing with the Oncomine TCR Beta short-read assay. The QIAamp micro DNA kit was used to extract genomic DNA from the cultured CD4+ T cells. Oncomine TCR Beta libraries from cultured CD4+ T cells were pooled with unique dual indexes and sequenced on an Illumina iSeq 100. Turning to the authors' computational methods: Non-productive sequences were removed, and CDR3s that did not start with C, did not end with F or W, or were shorter than 7 amino acids were discarded. The MANAFEST web application identified antigen-specific clonotypes by comparing peptide-stimulated wells against reference wells and other culture wells. Positive clones required FDR below 0.05, an odds ratio above 5, and productive frequency above 0.1% in at least two of three replicate wells. A clonotype counted as cross-reactive if it showed significant expansion both in the SARS-CoV-2 spike wells and in at least one common cold coronavirus spike condition. CDR3 homology was assessed with Levenshtein distances (stringdist) and unrooted phylogenetic trees (ape) in R version 3.6.1. TCRdb handled the public reads itself, with Q25 trimming in fastp and clone calling in MiXCR, and kept productive beta chains. Each entry merges the rows of one CDR3 protein and shows their most common DNA and genes. It is TCRdb's table, rather than the study itself, that gives the V and J calls and clone size. This sample lists some 11,000 distinct CDR3 sequences; 25% to 35% were detected once. 13% of the sample is taken by the ten largest.

The V gene is TRBV4-1 and the J gene is TRBJ2-4, with an unclear D gene assignment. The input for sequencing was CD4+ T cells from blood, cultured in vitro, taken after SARS-CoV-2 vaccination. This sequence originates from a human donor who had recovered from COVID-19. For the CDR3, the sequence is CASSPLGKKNIQYF. DNA sequence: TGCGCCAGCAGCCCACTCGGCAAGAAAAACATTCAGTACTTC.